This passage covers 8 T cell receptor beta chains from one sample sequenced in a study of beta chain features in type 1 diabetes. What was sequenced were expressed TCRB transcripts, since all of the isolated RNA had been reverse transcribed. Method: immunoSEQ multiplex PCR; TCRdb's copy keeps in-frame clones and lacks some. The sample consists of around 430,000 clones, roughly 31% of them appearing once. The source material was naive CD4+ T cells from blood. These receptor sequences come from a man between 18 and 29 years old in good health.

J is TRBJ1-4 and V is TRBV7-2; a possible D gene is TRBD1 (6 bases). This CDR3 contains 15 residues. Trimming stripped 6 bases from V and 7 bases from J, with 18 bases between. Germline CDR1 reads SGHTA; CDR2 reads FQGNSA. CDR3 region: CASSGPTGTGEKLFF. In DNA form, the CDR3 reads TGTGCCAGCAGTGGTCCCACAGGGACGGGTGAAAAACTGTTTTTT.

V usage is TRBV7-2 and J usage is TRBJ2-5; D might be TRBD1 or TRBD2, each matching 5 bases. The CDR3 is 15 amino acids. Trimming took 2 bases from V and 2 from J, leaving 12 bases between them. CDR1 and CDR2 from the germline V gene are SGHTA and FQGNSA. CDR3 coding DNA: TGTGCCAGCAGCTTAATTCCGGGGCTGCAAGAGACCCAGTACTTC. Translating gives CASSLIPGLQETQYF. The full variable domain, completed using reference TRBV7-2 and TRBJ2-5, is GAGVSQSPSNKVTEKGKDVELRCDPISGHTALYWYRQSLGQGLEFLIYFQGNSAPDKSGLPSDRFSAERTGGSVSTLTIQRTQQEDSAVYLCASSLIPGLQETQYFGPGTRLLVL.

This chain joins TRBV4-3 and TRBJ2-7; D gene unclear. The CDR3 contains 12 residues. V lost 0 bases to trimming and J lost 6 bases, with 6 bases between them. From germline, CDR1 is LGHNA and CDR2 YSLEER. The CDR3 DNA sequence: TGCGCCAGCAGCCAAGATCGTGCCGAGCAGTACTTC. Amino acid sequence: CASSQDRAEQYF.

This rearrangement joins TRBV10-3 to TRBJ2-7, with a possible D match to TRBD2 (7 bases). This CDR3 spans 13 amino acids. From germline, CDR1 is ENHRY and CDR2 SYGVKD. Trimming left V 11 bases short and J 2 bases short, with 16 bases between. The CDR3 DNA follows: TGTGCCGTTGCAGGGGACTACCCCTACGAGCAGTACTTC. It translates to CAVAGDYPYEQYF.

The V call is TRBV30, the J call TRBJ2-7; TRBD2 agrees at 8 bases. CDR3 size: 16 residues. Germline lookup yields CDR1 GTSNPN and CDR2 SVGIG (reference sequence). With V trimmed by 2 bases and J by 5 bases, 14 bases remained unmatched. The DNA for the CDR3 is TGTGCCTGGAGTCAGTGGTTCCGAGCGGGAGAAAACGAGCAGTACTTC. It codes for CAWSQWFRAGENEQYF.

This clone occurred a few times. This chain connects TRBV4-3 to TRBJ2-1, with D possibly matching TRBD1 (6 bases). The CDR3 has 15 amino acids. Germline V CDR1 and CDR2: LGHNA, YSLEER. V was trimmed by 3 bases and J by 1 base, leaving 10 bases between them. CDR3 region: CASSHAQGSYNEQFF. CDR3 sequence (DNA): TGCGCCAGCAGCCACGCACAGGGATCCTACAATGAGCAGTTCTTC.

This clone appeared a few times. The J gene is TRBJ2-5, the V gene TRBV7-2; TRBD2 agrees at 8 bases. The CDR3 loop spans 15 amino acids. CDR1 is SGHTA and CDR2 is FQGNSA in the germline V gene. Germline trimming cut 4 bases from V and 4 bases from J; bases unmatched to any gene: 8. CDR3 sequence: CASSYTSGEGETQYF. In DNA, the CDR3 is TGTGCCAGCAGCTATACTAGCGGCGAGGGAGAGACCCAGTACTTC.

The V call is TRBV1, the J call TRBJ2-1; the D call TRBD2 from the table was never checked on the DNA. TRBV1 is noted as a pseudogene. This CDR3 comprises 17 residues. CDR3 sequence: CTSSQPGLAGEGREQFF. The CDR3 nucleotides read TGCACCAGCAGCCAACCGGGACTAGCGGGAGAGGGTAGGGAGCAGTTCTTC.